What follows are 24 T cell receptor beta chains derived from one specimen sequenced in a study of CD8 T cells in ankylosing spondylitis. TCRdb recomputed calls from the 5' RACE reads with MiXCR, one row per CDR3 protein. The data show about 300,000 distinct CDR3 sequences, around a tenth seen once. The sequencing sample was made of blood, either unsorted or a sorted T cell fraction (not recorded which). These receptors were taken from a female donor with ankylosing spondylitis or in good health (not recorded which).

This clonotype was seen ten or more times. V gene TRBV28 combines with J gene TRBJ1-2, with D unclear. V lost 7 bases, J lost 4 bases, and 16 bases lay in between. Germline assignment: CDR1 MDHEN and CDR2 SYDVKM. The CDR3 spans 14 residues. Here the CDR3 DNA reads TGTGCCAGCACCCAAAGCGGCAGCCGCTATGGCTACACCTTC. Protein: CASTQSGSRYGYTF.

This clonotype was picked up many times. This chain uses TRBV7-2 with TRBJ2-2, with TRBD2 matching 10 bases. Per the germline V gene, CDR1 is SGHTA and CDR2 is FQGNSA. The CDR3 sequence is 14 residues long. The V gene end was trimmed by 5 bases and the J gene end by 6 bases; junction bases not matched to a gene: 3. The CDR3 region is CASSQSGRAGELFF. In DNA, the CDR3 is TGTGCCAGCAGCCAGAGCGGGAGGGCCGGGGAGCTGTTTTTT.

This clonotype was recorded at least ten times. This chain's CDR3 is CASSQQQGGGEKLFF. In DNA form, the CDR3 reads TGCGCCAGCAGCCAACAACAGGGCGGAGGTGAAAAACTGTTTTTT. The rearrangement joins TRBV4-3 to TRBJ1-4, with TRBD1 as a possible D gene (6 bases). CDR1 is LGHNA, CDR2 YSLEER, per germline. The CDR3 covers 15 residues. V was clipped by 2 bases and J by 7 bases, with 14 bases between them.

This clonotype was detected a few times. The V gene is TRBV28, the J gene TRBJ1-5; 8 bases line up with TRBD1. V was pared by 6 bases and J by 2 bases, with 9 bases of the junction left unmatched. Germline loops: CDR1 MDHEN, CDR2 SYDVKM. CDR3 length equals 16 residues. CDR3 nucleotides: TGTGCCAGCAGCTTGACAGGGGCGGGGGGCAATCAGCCCCAGCATTTT. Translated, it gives CASSLTGAGGNQPQHF. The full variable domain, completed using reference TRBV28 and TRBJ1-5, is DVKVTQSSRYLVKRTGEKVFLECVQDMDHENMFWYRQDPGLGLRLIYFSYDVKMKEKGDIPEGYSVSREKKERFSLILESASTNQTSMYLCASSLTGAGGNQPQHFGDGTRLSIL.

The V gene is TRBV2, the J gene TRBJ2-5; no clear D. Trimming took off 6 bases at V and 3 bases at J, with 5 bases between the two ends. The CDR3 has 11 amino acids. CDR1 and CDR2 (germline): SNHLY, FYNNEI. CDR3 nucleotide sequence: TGTGCCAGCAGACGGAAAGAGACCCAGTACTTC. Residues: CASRRKETQYF.

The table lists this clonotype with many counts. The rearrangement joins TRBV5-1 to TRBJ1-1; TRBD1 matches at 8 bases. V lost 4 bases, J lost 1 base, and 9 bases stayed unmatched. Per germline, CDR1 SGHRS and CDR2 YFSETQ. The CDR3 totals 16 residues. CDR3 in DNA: TGCGCCAGCAGCACCCTACCCCAGGGGGCGAACACTGAAGCTTTCTTT. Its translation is CASSTLPQGANTEAFF.

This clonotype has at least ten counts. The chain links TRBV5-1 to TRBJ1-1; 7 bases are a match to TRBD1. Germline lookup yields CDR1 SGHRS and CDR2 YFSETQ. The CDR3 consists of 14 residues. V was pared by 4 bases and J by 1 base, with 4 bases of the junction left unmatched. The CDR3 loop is CASSPGQENTEAFF. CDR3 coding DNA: TGCGCCAGCAGCCCAGGACAGGAGAACACTGAAGCTTTCTTT.

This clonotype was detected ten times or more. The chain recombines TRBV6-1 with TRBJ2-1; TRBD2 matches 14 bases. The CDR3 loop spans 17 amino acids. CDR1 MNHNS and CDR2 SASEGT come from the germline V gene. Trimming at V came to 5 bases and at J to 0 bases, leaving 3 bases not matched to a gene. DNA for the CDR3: TGTGCCAGCAGTCGACTAGCGGGGGGGGGCTCCTACAATGAGCAGTTCTTC. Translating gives CASSRLAGGGSYNEQFF.

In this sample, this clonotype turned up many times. The CDR3 spells CSARDQPDKNIQYF. As DNA, the CDR3 is TGCAGTGCTAGAGATCAACCGGACAAAAACATTCAGTACTTC. The chain joins TRBV20-1 to TRBJ2-4, with D unclear. The V and J ends lost 0 bases and 3 bases respectively, with 9 bases between them. This CDR3 spans 14 amino acids. Germline CDR1 and CDR2: DFQATT and SNEGSKA (reference sequence).

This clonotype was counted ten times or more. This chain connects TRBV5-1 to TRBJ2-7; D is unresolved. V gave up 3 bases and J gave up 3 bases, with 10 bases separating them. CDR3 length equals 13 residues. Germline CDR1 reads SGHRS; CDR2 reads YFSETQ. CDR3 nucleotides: TGCGCCAGCAGCTCCCTGACTGACTACGAGCAGTACTTC. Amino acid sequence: CASSSLTDYEQYF. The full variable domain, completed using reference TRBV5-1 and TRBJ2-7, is KAGVTQTPRYLIKTRGQQVTLSCSPISGHRSVSWYQQTPGQGLQFLFEYFSETQRNKGNFPGRFSGRQFSNSRSEMNVSTLELGDSALYLCASSSLTDYEQYFGPGTRLTVT.

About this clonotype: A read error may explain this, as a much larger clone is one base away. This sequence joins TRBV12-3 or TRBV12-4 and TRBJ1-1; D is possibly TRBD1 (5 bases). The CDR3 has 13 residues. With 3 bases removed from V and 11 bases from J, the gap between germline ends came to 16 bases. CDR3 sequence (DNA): TGTGCCAGCAGTTTCTCAGGGTTTGGCGGGGCTTTCTTT. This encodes CASSFSGFGGAFF.

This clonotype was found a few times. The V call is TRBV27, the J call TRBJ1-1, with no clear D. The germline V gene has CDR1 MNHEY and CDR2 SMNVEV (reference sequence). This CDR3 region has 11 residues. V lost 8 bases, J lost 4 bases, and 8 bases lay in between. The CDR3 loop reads CASLSTTEAFF. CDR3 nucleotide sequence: TGTGCCAGCCTCTCGACCACTGAAGCTTTCTTT.

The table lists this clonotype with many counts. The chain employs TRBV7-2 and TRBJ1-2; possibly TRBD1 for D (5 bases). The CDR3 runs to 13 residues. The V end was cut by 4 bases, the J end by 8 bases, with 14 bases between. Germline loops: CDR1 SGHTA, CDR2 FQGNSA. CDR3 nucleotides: TGTGCCAGCAGCTCGCCGACAGACGGCGGCTACACCTTC. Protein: CASSSPTDGGYTF.

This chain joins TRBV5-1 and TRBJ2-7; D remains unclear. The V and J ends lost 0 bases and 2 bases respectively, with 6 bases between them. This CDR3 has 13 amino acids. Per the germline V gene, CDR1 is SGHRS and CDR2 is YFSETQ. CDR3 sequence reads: CASSLAQTYEQYF. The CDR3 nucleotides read TGCGCCAGCAGCTTGGCCCAGACCTACGAGCAGTACTTC.

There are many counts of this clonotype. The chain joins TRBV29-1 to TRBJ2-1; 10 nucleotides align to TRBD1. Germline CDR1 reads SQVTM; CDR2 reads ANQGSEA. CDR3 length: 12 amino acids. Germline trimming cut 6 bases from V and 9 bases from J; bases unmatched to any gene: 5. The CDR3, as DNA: TGCAGCGTCGGACAGGGGGAGTTTGAGCAGTTCTTC. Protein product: CSVGQGEFEQFF.

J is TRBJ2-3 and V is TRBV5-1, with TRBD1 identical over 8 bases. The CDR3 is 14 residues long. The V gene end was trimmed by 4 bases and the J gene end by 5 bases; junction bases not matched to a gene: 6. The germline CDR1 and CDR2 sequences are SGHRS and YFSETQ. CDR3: CASSLGQGGDTQYF. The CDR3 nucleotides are TGCGCCAGCAGCCTAGGACAGGGAGGAGATACGCAGTATTTT.

The CDR3 reads CASSQRRGPTGELFF. CDR3 nucleotide sequence: TGTGCCAGCAGCCAGCGCAGGGGACCCACCGGGGAGCTGTTTTTT. The chain joins TRBV3-1 to TRBJ2-2; possible D gene TRBD1, 6 bases. Germline V CDR1 and CDR2: LGHDT, YNNKEL (reference sequence). CDR3 length equals 15 residues. The V gene lost 3 bases and the J gene lost 4 bases, with 12 bases spanning the gap. Combining the CDR3 with reference TRBV3-1 and TRBJ2-2 gives the whole variable domain DTAVSQTPKYLVTQMGNDKSIKCEQNLGHDTMYWYKQDSKKFLKIMFSYNNKELIINETVPNRFSPKSPDKAHLNLHINSLELGDSAVYFCASSQRRGPTGELFFGEGSRLTVL.

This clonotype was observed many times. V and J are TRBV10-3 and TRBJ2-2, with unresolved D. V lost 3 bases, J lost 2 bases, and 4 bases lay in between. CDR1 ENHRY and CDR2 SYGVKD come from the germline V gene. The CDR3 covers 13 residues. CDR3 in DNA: TGTGCCATCAGTGACCCTAACACCGGGGAGCTGTTTTTT. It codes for CAISDPNTGELFF.

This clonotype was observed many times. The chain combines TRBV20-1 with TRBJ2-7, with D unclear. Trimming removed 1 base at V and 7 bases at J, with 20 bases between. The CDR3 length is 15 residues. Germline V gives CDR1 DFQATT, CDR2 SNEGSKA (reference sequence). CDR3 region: CSARVANRPTREQYF. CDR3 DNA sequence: TGCAGTGCTAGAGTGGCTAACCGTCCTACGAGGGAGCAGTACTTC.

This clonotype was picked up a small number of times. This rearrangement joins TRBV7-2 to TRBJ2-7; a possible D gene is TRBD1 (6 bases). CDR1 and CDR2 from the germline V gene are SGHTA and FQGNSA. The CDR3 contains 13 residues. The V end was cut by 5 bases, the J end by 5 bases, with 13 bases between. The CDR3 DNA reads TGTGCCAGCAGCCCACAGACAGGAGACGAGCAGTACTTC. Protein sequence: CASSPQTGDEQYF. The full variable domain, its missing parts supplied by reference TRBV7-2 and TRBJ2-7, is GAGVSQSPSNKVTEKGKDVELRCDPISGHTALYWYRQSLGQGLEFLIYFQGNSAPDKSGLPSDRFSAERTGGSVSTLTIQRTQQEDSAVYLCASSPQTGDEQYFGPGTRLTVT.

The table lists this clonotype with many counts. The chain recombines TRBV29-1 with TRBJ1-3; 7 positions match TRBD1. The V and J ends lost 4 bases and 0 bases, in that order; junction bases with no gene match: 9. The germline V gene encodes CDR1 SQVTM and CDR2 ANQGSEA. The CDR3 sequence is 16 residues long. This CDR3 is CSVAPEGAISGNTIYF. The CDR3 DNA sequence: TGCAGCGTTGCCCCCGAGGGGGCCATCTCTGGAAACACCATATATTTT.

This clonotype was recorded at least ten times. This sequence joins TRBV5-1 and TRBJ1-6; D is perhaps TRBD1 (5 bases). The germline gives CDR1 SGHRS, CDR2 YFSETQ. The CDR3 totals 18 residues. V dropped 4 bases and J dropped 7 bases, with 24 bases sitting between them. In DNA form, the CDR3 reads TGCGCCAGCAGCCGAAATTCCGGGACCCGGGGGGAGAATTCACCCCTCCACTTT. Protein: CASSRNSGTRGENSPLHF.

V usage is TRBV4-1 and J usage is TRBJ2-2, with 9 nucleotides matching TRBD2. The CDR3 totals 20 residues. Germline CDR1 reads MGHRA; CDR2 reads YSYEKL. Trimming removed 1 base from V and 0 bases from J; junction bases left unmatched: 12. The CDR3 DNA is TGCGCCAGCAGCCAAGCTAGTCTAGCGGGGCTAACAACGAACACCGGGGAGCTGTTTTTT. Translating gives CASSQASLAGLTTNTGELFF.

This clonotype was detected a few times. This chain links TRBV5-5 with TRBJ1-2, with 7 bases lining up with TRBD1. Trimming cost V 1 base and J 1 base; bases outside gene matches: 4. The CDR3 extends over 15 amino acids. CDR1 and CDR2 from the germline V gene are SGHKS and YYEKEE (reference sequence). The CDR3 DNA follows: TGTGCCAGCAGCTTGCGACCAGGGGGTAACTATGGCTACACCTTC. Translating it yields CASSLRPGGNYGYTF.